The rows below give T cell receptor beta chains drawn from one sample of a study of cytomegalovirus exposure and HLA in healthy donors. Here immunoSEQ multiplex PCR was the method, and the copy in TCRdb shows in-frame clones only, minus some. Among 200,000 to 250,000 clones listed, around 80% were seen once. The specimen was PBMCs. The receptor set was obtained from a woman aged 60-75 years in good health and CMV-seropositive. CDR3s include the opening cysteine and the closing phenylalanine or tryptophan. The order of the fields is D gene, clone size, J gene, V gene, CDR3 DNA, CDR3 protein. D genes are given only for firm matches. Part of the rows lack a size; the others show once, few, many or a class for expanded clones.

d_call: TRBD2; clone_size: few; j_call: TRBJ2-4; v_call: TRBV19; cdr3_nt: TGTGCCAGTAGTATAGGCGGGGGACGGGGTCCCAAAAACATTCAGTACTTC; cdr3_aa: CASSIGGGRGPKNIQYF
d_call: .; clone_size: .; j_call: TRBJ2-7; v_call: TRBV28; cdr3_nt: TGTGCCAGCGGGCGACAGGAGAGCGAGCAGTACTTC; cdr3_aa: CASGRQESEQYF
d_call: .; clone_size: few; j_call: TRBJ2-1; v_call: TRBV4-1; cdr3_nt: TGCGCCAGCAGCCAAGATTTCTCCGGGGGCAATGAGCAGTTCTTC; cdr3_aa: CASSQDFSGGNEQFF
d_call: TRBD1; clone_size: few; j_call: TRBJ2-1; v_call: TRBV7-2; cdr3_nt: TGTGCCAGCAGCTGGATGACAGGGGGTGGGAATGAGCAGTTCTTC; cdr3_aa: CASSWMTGGGNEQFF
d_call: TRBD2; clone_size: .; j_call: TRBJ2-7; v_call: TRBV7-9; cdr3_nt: TGTGCCAGCAGCCTTACAGGACTAGCGGGAGGGCTCGAGCAGTACTTC; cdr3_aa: CASSLTGLAGGLEQYF
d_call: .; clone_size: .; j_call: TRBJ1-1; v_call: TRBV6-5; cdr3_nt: TGTGCCAGCAGGACCATAGGAGAGAACACTGAAGCTTTCTTT; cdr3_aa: CASRTIGENTEAFF
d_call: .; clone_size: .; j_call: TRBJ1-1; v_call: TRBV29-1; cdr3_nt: TGCAGCGCCGTAGCTCACACTGAAGCTTTCTTT; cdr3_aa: CSAVAHTEAFF
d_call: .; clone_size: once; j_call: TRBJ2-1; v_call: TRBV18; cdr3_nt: TGTGCCAGCTCACCACCGTCAGGGGACAATGAGCAGTTCTTC; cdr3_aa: CASSPPSGDNEQFF
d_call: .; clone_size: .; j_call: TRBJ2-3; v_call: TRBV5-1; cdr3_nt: TGCGCCAGCCGAGAGACGGGTGGTGGTATAGATACGCAGTATTTT; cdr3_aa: CASRETGGGIDTQYF
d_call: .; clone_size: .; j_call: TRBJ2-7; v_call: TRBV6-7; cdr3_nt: TGTGCCAGCAGAAAGGTGGCAGACATAGAGCAGTACTTC; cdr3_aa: CASRKVADIEQYF
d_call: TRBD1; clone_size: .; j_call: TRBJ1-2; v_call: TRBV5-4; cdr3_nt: TGTGCCAGCAGCCTCGACAGGGGGCGCGGCTACACCTTC; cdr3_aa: CASSLDRGRGYTF
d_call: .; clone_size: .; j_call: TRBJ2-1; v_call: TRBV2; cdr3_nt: TGTGCCAGCAGTAACCCACACGCAGGGCCCTTATACAATGAGCAGTTCTTC; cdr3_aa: CASSNPHAGPLYNEQFF
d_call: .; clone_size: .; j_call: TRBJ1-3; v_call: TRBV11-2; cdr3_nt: TGTGCCAGCAGCACCAGGGAGGCCGGAAACACCATATATTTT; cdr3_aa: CASSTREAGNTIYF
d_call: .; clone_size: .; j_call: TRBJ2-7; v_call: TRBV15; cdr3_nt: TGTGCCACCAGCAGAGATCCCCCATACGAGCAGTACTTC; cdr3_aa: CATSRDPPYEQYF
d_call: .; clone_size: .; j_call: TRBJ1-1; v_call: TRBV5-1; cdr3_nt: TGCGCCAGCAGCCTAGATGGAGAGGGTACTGAAGCTTTCTTT; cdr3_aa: CASSLDGEGTEAFF
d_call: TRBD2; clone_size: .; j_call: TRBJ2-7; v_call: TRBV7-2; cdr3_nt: TGTGCCAGCAGTCCACCGGGACTAGCGCGCCGCGAGCAGTACTTC; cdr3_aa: CASSPPGLARREQYF
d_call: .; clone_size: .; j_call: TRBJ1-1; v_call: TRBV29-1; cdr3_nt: TGCAGCGTTGTAGGGGAGGGGAACACTGAAGCTTTCTTT; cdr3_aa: CSVVGEGNTEAFF
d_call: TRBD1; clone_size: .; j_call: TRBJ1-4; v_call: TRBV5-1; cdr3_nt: TGCGCCAGCAGCTTGGTAGGACAGGGGACCCCTGGGGAAAAACTGTTTTTT; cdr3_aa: CASSLVGQGTPGEKLFF
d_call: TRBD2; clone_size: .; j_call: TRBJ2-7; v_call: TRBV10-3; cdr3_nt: TGTGCCATCAGTGAGTTGGGGACTAGTAATTACGAGCAGTACTTC; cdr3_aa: CAISELGTSNYEQYF
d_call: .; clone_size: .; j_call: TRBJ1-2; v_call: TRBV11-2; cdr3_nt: TGTGCCAGCAGCCGGGAGACAGCTAACTATGGCTACACCTTC; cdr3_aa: CASSRETANYGYTF
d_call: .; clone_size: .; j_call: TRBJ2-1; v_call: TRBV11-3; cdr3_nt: TGTGCCAGCAGCTCCTACCCCACGGGGGGCACCTACAATGAGCAGTTCTTC; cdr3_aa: CASSSYPTGGTYNEQFF
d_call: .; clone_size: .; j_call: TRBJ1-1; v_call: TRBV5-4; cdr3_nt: TGTGCCAGCAGCTCCAGAGACATGAACACTGAAGCTTTCTTT; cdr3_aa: CASSSRDMNTEAFF
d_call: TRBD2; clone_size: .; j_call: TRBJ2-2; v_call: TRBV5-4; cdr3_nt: TGTGCCAGCAGCTCCCCTAGCGGGGCGAACACCGGGGAGCTGTTTTTT; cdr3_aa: CASSSPSGANTGELFF
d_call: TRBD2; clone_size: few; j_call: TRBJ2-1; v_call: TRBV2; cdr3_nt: TGTGCCAGCTCCGCCCAGCGGGACGAAAATGAGCAGTTCTTC; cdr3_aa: CASSAQRDENEQFF
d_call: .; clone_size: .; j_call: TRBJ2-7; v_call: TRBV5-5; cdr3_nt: TGTGCCAGCAGCTTTGCCTTCCAAGAATCCTACGAGCAGTACTTC; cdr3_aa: CASSFAFQESYEQYF
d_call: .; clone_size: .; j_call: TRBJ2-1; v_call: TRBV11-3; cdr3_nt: TGTGCCAGCAGCTTGACTAGTGCTGAGCAGTTCTTC; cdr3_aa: CASSLTSAEQFF
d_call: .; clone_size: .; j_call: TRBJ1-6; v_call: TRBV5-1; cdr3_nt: TGCGCCAGCAGCTTGGCCTTAGGGGTTTATAATTCACCCCTCCACTTT; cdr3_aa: CASSLALGVYNSPLHF
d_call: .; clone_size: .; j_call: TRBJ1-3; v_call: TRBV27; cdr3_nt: TGTGCCAGCAGTTTATCGGGGGGGCTCTCTGGAAACACCATATATTTT; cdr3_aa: CASSLSGGLSGNTIYF
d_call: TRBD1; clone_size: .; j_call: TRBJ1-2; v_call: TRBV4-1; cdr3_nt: TGCGCCAGCAGCCAAGCGGGACAGCGATTTAACTATGGCTACACCTTC; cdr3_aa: CASSQAGQRFNYGYTF
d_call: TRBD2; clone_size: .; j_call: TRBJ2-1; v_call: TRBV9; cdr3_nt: TGTGCCAGCAGCGTAGGAAGTAGCGGGAGGGCCGGTTACAATGAGCAGTTCTTC; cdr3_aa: CASSVGSSGRAGYNEQFF
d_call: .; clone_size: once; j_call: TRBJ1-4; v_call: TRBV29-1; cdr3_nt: TGCAGCGTGCCCGACGGAGTATCGAATGAAAAACTGTTTTTT; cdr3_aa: CSVPDGVSNEKLFF
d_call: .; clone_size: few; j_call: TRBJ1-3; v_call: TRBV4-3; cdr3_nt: TGCGCCAGCAGCCAAGAAGCGGGGCACACCATATATTTT; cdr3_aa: CASSQEAGHTIYF
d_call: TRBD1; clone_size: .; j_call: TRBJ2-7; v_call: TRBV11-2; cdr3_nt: TGTGCCAGCAGCTCGATACAGGGGGCGAGGGCCTACGAGCAGTACTTC; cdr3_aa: CASSSIQGARAYEQYF
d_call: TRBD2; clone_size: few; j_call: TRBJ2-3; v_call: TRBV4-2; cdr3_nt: TGTGCCAGCAGCCAAGTAGGATTACGCGGGACTAGCGGGGGATACACAGATACGCAGTATTTT; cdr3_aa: CASSQVGLRGTSGGYTDTQYF
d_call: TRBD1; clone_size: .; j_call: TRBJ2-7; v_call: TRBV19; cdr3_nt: TGTGCCAGTACCCCTGGGACAGGGTACAACGAGCAGTACTTC; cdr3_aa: CASTPGTGYNEQYF
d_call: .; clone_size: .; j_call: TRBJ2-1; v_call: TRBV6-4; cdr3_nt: TGTGCCAGCAGTGTAATCGAGGGCTACCGAGCATCCTACAATGAGCAGTTCTTC; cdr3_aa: CASSVIEGYRASYNEQFF
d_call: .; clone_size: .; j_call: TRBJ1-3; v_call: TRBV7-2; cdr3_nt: TGTGCCAGCAGCTACCGGACTGGTGGAAACACCATATATTTT; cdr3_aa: CASSYRTGGNTIYF
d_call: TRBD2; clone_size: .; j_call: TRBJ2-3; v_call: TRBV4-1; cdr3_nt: TGCGCCAGCAGCCAAGAGCGGGGGGGCCCAGATACGCAGTATTTT; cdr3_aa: CASSQERGGPDTQYF
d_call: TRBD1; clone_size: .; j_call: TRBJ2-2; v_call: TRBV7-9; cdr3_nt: TGTGCCAGCAGCCTACAGGGGATCGGGGAGCTGTTTTTT; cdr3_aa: CASSLQGIGELFF
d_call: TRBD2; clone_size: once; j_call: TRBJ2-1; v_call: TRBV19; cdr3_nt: TGTGCCAGTAGGAGACTAGCGGGAGAGTCCTACAATGAGCAGTTCTTC; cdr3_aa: CASRRLAGESYNEQFF
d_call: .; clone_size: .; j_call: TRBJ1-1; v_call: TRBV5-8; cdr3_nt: TGTGCCAGCAGCCTCAGACGGGACACTGAAGCTTTCTTT; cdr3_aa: CASSLRRDTEAFF
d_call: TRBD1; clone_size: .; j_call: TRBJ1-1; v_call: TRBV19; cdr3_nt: TGTGCCAGTAACAAGGGGGCTACTGAAGCTTTCTTT; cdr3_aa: CASNKGATEAFF
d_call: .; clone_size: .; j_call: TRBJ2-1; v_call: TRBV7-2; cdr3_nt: TGTGCCAGCAGCTCCTCGGGCGGGAATGAGCAGTTCTTC; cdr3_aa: CASSSSGGNEQFF
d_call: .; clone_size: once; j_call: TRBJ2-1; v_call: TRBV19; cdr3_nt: TGTGCCAGTAGTCCTCTGACAACAACCCTATACAATGAGCAGTTCTTC; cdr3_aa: CASSPLTTTLYNEQFF
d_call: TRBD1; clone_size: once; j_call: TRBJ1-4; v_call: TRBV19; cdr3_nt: TGTGCCAGTAGTATCGGGACAGCAACTAATGAAAAACTGTTTTTT; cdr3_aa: CASSIGTATNEKLFF
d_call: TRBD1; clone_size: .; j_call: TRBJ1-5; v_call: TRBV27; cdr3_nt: TGTGCCAGCAGTTTGTACAGGGGCGGCCAGCCCCAGCATTTT; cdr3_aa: CASSLYRGGQPQHF
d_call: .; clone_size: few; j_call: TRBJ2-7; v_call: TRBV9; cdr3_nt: TGTGCCAGCAGCGTAGGAGGGAACGAGCAGTACTTC; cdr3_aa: CASSVGGNEQYF
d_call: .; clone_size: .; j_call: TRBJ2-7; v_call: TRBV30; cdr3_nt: TGTGCCTGGAGTGGACAGACCCCCTACGAGCAGTACTTC; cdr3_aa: CAWSGQTPYEQYF
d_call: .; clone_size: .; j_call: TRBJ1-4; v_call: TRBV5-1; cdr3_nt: TGCGCCAGCAGCTTGACGGGGGTAGACGAAAAACTGTTTTTT; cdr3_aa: CASSLTGVDEKLFF
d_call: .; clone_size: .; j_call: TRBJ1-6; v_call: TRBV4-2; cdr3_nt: TGTGCCAGCAGCCAAGTCCAGGGTGGGGATTCACCCCTCCACTTT; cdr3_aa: CASSQVQGGDSPLHF
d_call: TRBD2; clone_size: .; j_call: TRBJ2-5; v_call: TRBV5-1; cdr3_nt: TGCGCCAGCAGCCCAGTAGCGGGGGAGAGAGAGACCCAGTACTTC; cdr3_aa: CASSPVAGERETQYF
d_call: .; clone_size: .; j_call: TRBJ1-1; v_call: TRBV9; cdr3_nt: TGTGCCAGCAGCGTAGATAGTCGGGCTGAAGCTTTCTTT; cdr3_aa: CASSVDSRAEAFF